These 14 T cell receptor beta chains originate from one sample sequenced in a study of shared clonotypes between healthy human individuals (dated by TCRdb to between 2020 and 2021). Library creation used the immunoSEQ multiplex PCR assay. Drawn from immuneACCESS, this table holds only the in-frame rearrangements with V and J called that TCRdb kept. Clones are partly lost; checked studies trace under half to an unresolved V gene and leave the rest unexplained. For this sample the table gives fewer than 200,000 clones, of which approximately 60% were detected only once. Jointly, the top ten make up about 9.4% of the sample. Sequencing was performed on memory CD4+ T cells sorted from blood. The cell subset or site label corresponds to: CD45RA-negative fraction. The receptors stem from a man aged 30 to 39 in good health.

This clone was detected a few times. The J gene is TRBJ1-1, the V gene TRBV2, with D perhaps TRBD1 (5 bases). Deletions cut 8 bases from V and 3 bases from J, with 13 bases between. Germline-derived CDR1 and CDR2 are SNHLY and FYNNEI. The CDR3 spans 13 residues. The CDR3 here is CASGKGRDTEAFF. Here the CDR3 DNA reads TGTGCCAGCGGGAAGGGCAGGGACACTGAAGCTTTCTTT.

The sample holds a few counts of this clone. The DNA of the CDR3 is TGCAGTGCGTATGCTGGAAACACCATATATTTT. Translating gives CSAYAGNTIYF. This chain connects TRBV20-1 to TRBJ1-3; D uncertain. CDR3 length: 11 residues. Trimming shortened V by 6 bases and J by 2 bases, and 5 bases separated the two germline ends. Germline assignment: CDR1 DFQATT and CDR2 SNEGSKA (reference sequence).

The rearrangement links TRBV27 to TRBJ2-2; 7 bases match TRBD1. This CDR3 is built from 15 residues. V lost 5 bases, J lost 5 bases, and 8 bases stayed unmatched. Per germline, CDR1 MNHEY and CDR2 SMNVEV (reference sequence). CDR3 region: CASSRGQFETGELFF. For the CDR3, the DNA is TGTGCCAGCAGTAGGGGACAGTTTGAAACCGGGGAGCTGTTTTTT.

The chain employs TRBV11-2 and TRBJ2-2; 9 bases are shared with TRBD1. V gave up 4 bases and J gave up 5 bases; unmatched junction bases: 8. The CDR3 totals 16 residues. Germline assignment: CDR1 SGHAT and CDR2 FQNNGV. In DNA, the CDR3 is TGTGCCAGCAGCTCGACAGGGGGAATCCAAACCGGGGAGCTGTTTTTT. Translated, it gives CASSSTGGIQTGELFF. Combining the CDR3 with reference TRBV11-2 and TRBJ2-2 gives the whole variable domain EAGVAQSPRYKIIEKRQSVAFWCNPISGHATLYWYQQILGQGPKLLIQFQNNGVVDDSQLPKDRFSAERLKGVDSTLKIQPAKLEDSAVYLCASSSTGGIQTGELFFGEGSRLTVL.

The chain joins TRBV18 to TRBJ2-6, with 7 bases identical to TRBD2. The CDR3 runs to 18 residues. Germline V CDR1 and CDR2: KGHSH, LQKENI. V lost 3 bases, J lost 0 bases, and 8 bases stayed unmatched. The CDR3 loop is CASSPIIAGDSGANVLTF. CDR3 bases: TGTGCCAGCTCACCTATAATAGCGGGCGACTCTGGGGCCAACGTCCTGACTTTC.

The V call is TRBV30, the J call TRBJ2-7, with D tentatively TRBD1 or TRBD2 (5 bases each). The CDR3 consists of 12 residues. Trimming stripped 6 bases from V and 5 bases from J, with 14 bases between. The germline V gene has CDR1 GTSNPN and CDR2 SVGIG (reference sequence). The CDR3 region has the DNA TGTGCCTGCGTCCCTCAGGGAGACGAGCAGTACTTC. Translation gives CACVPQGDEQYF.

This clone was detected only a few times. The chain recombines TRBV2 with TRBJ2-1; D is perhaps TRBD2 (6 bases). Germline V gives CDR1 SNHLY, CDR2 FYNNEI. CDR3 length: 16 amino acids. Trimming cost V 0 bases and J 10 bases, with 19 bases left between them. CDR3 bases: TGTGCCAGCAGTGAAGCGCGGGACGCCGGCGGATCGGAGCAGTTCTTC. Residues: CASSEARDAGGSEQFF.

This sequence joins TRBV18 and TRBJ2-7; D is possibly TRBD1 (6 bases). The CDR3 runs 16 residues. The germline gives CDR1 KGHSH, CDR2 LQKENI. Trimming took 2 bases from V and 6 from J, leaving 20 bases between them. DNA for the CDR3: TGTGCCAGCTCACCAGCAGGACAGCTAATCCTTTCCGAGCAGTACTTC. Its protein product is CASSPAGQLILSEQYF. Looking up the rest from reference TRBV18 and TRBJ2-7 gives the full variable domain: NAGVMQNPRHLVRRRGQEARLRCSPMKGHSHVYWYRQLPEEGLKFMVYLQKENIIDESGMPKERFSAEFPKEGPSILRIQQVVRGDSAAYFCASSPAGQLILSEQYFGPGTRLTVT.

This chain joins TRBV2 and TRBJ2-1, with D possibly matching TRBD2 (6 bases). The CDR3 sequence is 15 residues long. The germline CDR1 and CDR2 sequences are SNHLY and FYNNEI. Trimming left V 0 bases short and J 5 bases short, with 11 bases between. This CDR3 is CASSEALPGDNEQFF. The CDR3 DNA follows: TGTGCCAGCAGTGAAGCGCTTCCGGGGGACAATGAGCAGTTCTTC.

This chain uses TRBV7-8 with TRBJ2-7; 10 bases map to TRBD2. The germline CDR1 and CDR2 sequences are SGHVS and FQNEAQ. CDR3 size: 14 residues. V was clipped by 7 bases and J by 7 bases; unmatched bases: 10. The CDR3 sequence is CASTKAGGPREQYF. Here the CDR3 DNA reads TGTGCCAGCACCAAAGCGGGAGGGCCCCGAGAGCAGTACTTC.

This clone was seen a few times. The chain couples TRBV5-6 to TRBJ2-7; no firm D call. V was pared by 1 base and J by 3 bases, with 2 bases between. The CDR3 is made up of 11 amino acids. Germline V lookup: CDR1 SGHDT, CDR2 YYEEEE. This CDR3 reads CASSLNYEQYF. For the CDR3, the DNA is TGTGCCAGCAGCTTGAACTACGAGCAGTACTTC.

The chain recombines TRBV10-3 with TRBJ2-5, with 8 bases lining up with TRBD1. The V and J ends lost 8 bases and 5 bases, in that order; junction bases with no gene match: 4. Looked up from germline, CDR1 is ENHRY and CDR2 is SYGVKD. CDR3 length: 12 residues. In DNA, the CDR3 is TGTGCCATCTCAGGGGGCTCGGAGACCCAGTACTTC. Its translation is CAISGGSETQYF.

This chain uses TRBV10-3 with TRBJ2-7, with 11 bases matching TRBD2. CDR1 and CDR2 (germline): ENHRY, SYGVKD. V trimming: 10 bases; J trimming: 2 bases; junction bases outside the gene matches: 7. The CDR3 extends over 14 amino acids. The CDR3 region is CATGGSGRAYEQYF. The CDR3, as DNA: TGTGCCACTGGGGGTAGCGGGAGGGCCTACGAGCAGTACTTC.

This clone was found a few times. The chain has TRBV11-2 and TRBJ1-4; TRBD1 aligns across 11 bases. CDR3 length equals 14 residues. From germline, CDR1 is SGHAT and CDR2 FQNNGV. V trimming: 4 bases; J trimming: 7 bases; junction bases outside the gene matches: 2. This chain's CDR3 is CASSWGTGGEKLFF. The CDR3, as DNA: TGTGCCAGCAGCTGGGGGACAGGGGGTGAAAAACTGTTTTTT.